This T cell receptor beta chain was obtained from a study of type 1 and type 2 diabetes patients. Study information: From PBMCs, CD4+ and CD8+ T cells were isolated by magnetic microbeads.

Genomic DNA was the PCR template. A primer set of 30 forward and 13 reverse primers amplified the CDR3. TCRdb analysed the multiplex PCR reads with MiXCR anew, one entry per CDR3 protein. Of 270,000 or so distinct CDR3 sequences listed, 40% to 50% are singletons. Per the germline V gene, CDR1 is MDHEN and CDR2 is SYDVKM. This CDR3 is built from 12 residues. Standard classification criteria confirmed type 1 or type 2 diabetes in all patients. Remarks on this clonotype: Germline is not matched at one junction end, which may reflect a read error.

The chain recombines TRBV28 with TRBJ2-7; the D call may be TRBD1 or TRBD2 (6 bases each). Sequenced input: peripheral blood mononuclear cells (PBMCs). The sequence came from a man aged 18 to 29 with type 2 diabetes. This chain's CDR3 is CASMGGRYERYF. The CDR3 bases are TGTGCCAGCATGGGGGGCAGGTACGAGCGGTACTTC.